This T cell receptor (beta chain) was profiled in a study of beta chain features in type 1 diabetes. The authors sorted CD4+ naive, central memory, regulatory and stem cell-like memory cells via CD45RO/CCR7/CD25/CD127/CD95/CD27. This CDR3 comprises 11 residues. Trimming took 1 base from V and 10 from J, leaving 5 bases between them. The germline gives CDR1 MGHRA, CDR2 YSYEKL. cDNA synthesis used the whole RNA isolate, giving expressed TCRB sequences. Profiling relied on immunoSEQ multiplex PCR, and the TCRdb table lists in-frame clones only, not all of them. This sample has about 160,000 clones, with approximately 8.4% found just once.

This chain links TRBV4-1 with TRBJ2-1; D uncertain. Material for sequencing was central memory CD4+ T cells from blood. This clonotype was obtained from a woman younger than 30 in good health. The DNA of the CDR3 is TGCGCCAGCAGCCAAGTGGCCGAGCAGTTCTTC. Its protein is CASSQVAEQFF.